Listed here are 21 T cell receptor beta chains from one sample, sequenced in a study of blood T cell repertoires in COVID-19. TCRdb's copy holds only in-frame clones and misses some; the assay was immunoSEQ multiplex PCR. The table includes 130,000 or so clones, roughly 77% detected once. Sequencing was done on a sample of peripheral blood. All receptors derive from a woman aged 70 to 79 with COVID-19, enrolled during active disease.

This chain links TRBV3-1 (or the pseudogene TRBV3-2) with TRBJ1-3, with D possibly TRBD1 on 5 matching bases. Trimming left V 6 bases short and J 2 bases short, with 8 bases between. Germline V gene data show CDR1 as LGHDT and CDR2 as YNNKEL (reference sequence). The CDR3 loop spans 13 amino acids. CDR3 sequence (DNA): TGTGCCAGCAGGTCGACAGCTGGAAACACCATATATTTT. Protein product: CASRSTAGNTIYF.

The CDR3 nucleotides read TGTGCCACCAGTGATCGACGGGGAACCCTTGACGAGCAGTACTTC. Translated: CATSDRRGTLDEQYF. The V call is TRBV24-1, the J call TRBJ2-7; D might be TRBD2 (5 bases). V lost 3 bases and J lost 5, with 16 bases in between. In germline, CDR1 is KGHDR, CDR2 SFDVKD. This CDR3 is built from 15 residues.

V usage is TRBV7-3 and J usage is TRBJ2-3, with 8 positions matching TRBD2. The germline V gene encodes CDR1 SGHTA and CDR2 FQGTGA. V shed 5 bases and J 0 bases; nucleotides not matched to a gene: 10. The CDR3 contains 17 residues. The DNA for the CDR3 is TGTGCCAGCAGCGTTACGGGGGGGCCGGATAGCACAGATACGCAGTATTTT. Translating it yields CASSVTGGPDSTDTQYF.

This chain links TRBV5-4 with TRBJ2-1; 7 nucleotides agree with TRBD1. V shed 4 bases and J 9 bases; nucleotides not matched to a gene: 16. In germline, CDR1 is SGHNT, CDR2 YYREEE (reference sequence). The CDR3 loop spans 16 amino acids. CDR3 sequence (DNA): TGTGCCAGCAGCCCCGACAGGGTTCGTCGGATCGGTGAGCAGTTCTTC. Protein: CASSPDRVRRIGEQFF.

The chain has TRBV7-2 and TRBJ1-4; unclear D gene. Germline values: CDR1 SGHTA, CDR2 FQGNSA. V shed 5 bases and J shed 3 bases, with 16 bases lying between them. CDR3 length: 16 residues. The CDR3 nucleotides read TGTGCCAGCAGCCCCCCAAAGGGAGAGGCTAATGAAAAACTGTTTTTT. It encodes CASSPPKGEANEKLFF.

The chain joins TRBV5-5 to TRBJ1-2; 8 positions agree with TRBD1. V dropped 0 bases and J dropped 3; count of bases not matched to a gene: 7. Germline CDR1 and CDR2: SGHKS and YYEKEE (reference sequence). The CDR3 runs to 16 residues. The chain's CDR3 is CASSLESPGGYYGYTF. Here the CDR3 DNA reads TGTGCCAGCAGCTTGGAGTCGCCAGGGGGCTACTATGGCTACACCTTC.

The chain uses TRBV6-5 and TRBJ2-5; TRBD2 might be the D (6 bases). Germline V gene lookup returns CDR1 MNHEY and CDR2 SVGAGI. The CDR3 contains 13 residues. Trimming removed 5 bases from V and 4 bases from J, with 11 bases in between. The CDR3 sequence is CASSQGLAETQYF. CDR3 in DNA: TGTGCCAGCAGTCAGGGACTCGCAGAGACCCAGTACTTC.

The chain employs TRBV2 and TRBJ1-1; no definite D call. Germline values: CDR1 SNHLY, CDR2 FYNNEI. The V end lost 0 bases, the J end lost 11 bases, and 13 bases lay between the germline ends. There are 13 residues in the CDR3. Written as DNA, the CDR3 is TGTGCCAGCAGTGAAGCCCCATCGGGGTATGCTTTCTTT. Its translation is CASSEAPSGYAFF.

This clone appeared a single time. The J gene is TRBJ1-2, the V gene TRBV28; perhaps TRBD1 as D (6 bases). Germline V lookup: CDR1 MDHEN, CDR2 SYDVKM. The CDR3 has 14 residues. The germline V and J ends were trimmed by 5 bases and 5 bases, with 15 bases remaining between them. The CDR3 reads CASSKTGPRYGYTF. The CDR3 DNA is TGTGCCAGCAGTAAGACAGGCCCGAGGTATGGCTACACCTTC.

J is TRBJ1-6 and V is TRBV6-5; D is possibly TRBD1 (5 bases). The V and J ends lost 5 bases and 7 bases respectively, with 15 bases between them. CDR3 length: 15 residues. In germline, CDR1 is MNHEY, CDR2 SVGAGI. This CDR3 is CASSHAGLQNSPLHF. The DNA of the CDR3 is TGTGCCAGCAGTCACGCGGGACTCCAGAATTCACCCCTCCACTTT.

The CDR3 region has the DNA TGCGCCAGCAGCCCTACCCGCTCGGCCCAGTACTTC. It specifies CASSPTRSAQYF. The chain employs TRBV5-1 and TRBJ2-5, with no clear D. The CDR3 runs to 12 residues. Germline lookup yields CDR1 SGHRS and CDR2 YFSETQ. Trimming stripped 4 bases from V and 9 bases from J, with 13 bases between. Supplemented by reference TRBV5-1 and TRBJ2-5, the full variable domain reads KAGVTQTPRYLIKTRGQQVTLSCSPISGHRSVSWYQQTPGQGLQFLFEYFSETQRNKGNFPGRFSGRQFSNSRSEMNVSTLELGDSALYLCASSPTRSAQYFGPGTRLLVL.

There are a few counts of this clone. This chain uses TRBV4-2 with TRBJ1-1; 7 positions match TRBD1. The CDR3 loop spans 15 amino acids. Germline assignment: CDR1 LGHNA and CDR2 YNFKEQ. V lost 1 base to trimming and J lost 6 bases; unmatched junction nucleotides: 8. Here the CDR3 reads CASSQVKQGFAEAFF. CDR3 nucleotides: TGTGCCAGCAGCCAAGTAAAACAGGGGTTCGCTGAAGCTTTCTTT.

The gene calls are TRBV19 and TRBJ1-1; 7 bases map to TRBD1. V trimming: 6 bases; J trimming: 6 bases; junction bases outside the gene matches: 10. CDR3 size: 14 residues. The germline V gene encodes CDR1 LNHDA and CDR2 SQIVND (reference sequence). This CDR3 is CASSKDRVGAEAFF. The CDR3 nucleotides read TGTGCCAGTAGCAAAGACAGGGTCGGGGCTGAAGCTTTCTTT.

This chain links TRBV4-3 with TRBJ1-6, with 7 bases aligning to TRBD1. The CDR3 consists of 14 residues. The J segment lost 7 bases and the V segment lost 4 bases, leaving 4 bases of the junction unmatched. CDR1 and CDR2 from the germline V gene are LGHNA and YSLEER. CDR3 nucleotide sequence: TGCGCCAGCAGCCTGGGACAGCAGAATTCACCCCTCCACTTT. This translates into CASSLGQQNSPLHF.

At least ten counts were recorded for this clone. The chain recombines TRBV10-2 with TRBJ2-2, with a tentative D call TRBD1 (6 bases). CDR1 WSHSY and CDR2 SAAADI come from the germline V gene. Deletions cut 6 bases from V and 4 bases from J, with 15 bases between. CDR3 length: 15 amino acids. CDR3 DNA sequence: TGCGCCAGCAGGATGACAGGTTCAGGCACCGGGGAGCTGTTTTTT. It codes for CASRMTGSGTGELFF.

The chain employs TRBV30 and TRBJ2-2; tentatively, D is TRBD1 (5 bases). The V gene's germline CDR1 is GTSNPN and CDR2 SVGIG (reference sequence). The CDR3 consists of 14 residues. V was cut by 1 base and J by 3 bases, with 9 bases left in between. The CDR3 DNA reads as TGTGCCTGGAGTGAGACAGATCACACCGGGGAGCTGTTTTTT. It yields the protein CAWSETDHTGELFF.

The chain is built from TRBV7-2 and TRBJ2-5; 10 nucleotides line up with TRBD2. The V and J ends lost 1 base and 3 bases, in that order; junction bases with no gene match: 5. There are 16 residues in the CDR3. Germline V lookup: CDR1 SGHTA, CDR2 FQGNSA. CDR3 sequence: CASSLGAGGPEETQYF. The CDR3 bases are TGTGCCAGCAGCTTAGGAGCGGGGGGGCCTGAAGAGACCCAGTACTTC.

V gene TRBV5-6 combines with J gene TRBJ2-7, with 7 bases identical to TRBD1. J was trimmed by 3 bases and V by 4 bases; bases with no gene match: 10. The CDR3 covers 15 residues. In germline, CDR1 is SGHDT, CDR2 YYEEEE. The DNA of the CDR3 is TGTGCCAGCAGCAATACCGGAGACAGGGACTACGAGCAGTACTTC. Its protein is CASSNTGDRDYEQYF.

The chain has TRBV2 and TRBJ2-3; 9 bases match TRBD2. The CDR3 runs to 16 residues. The V segment lost 2 bases and the J segment 2 bases; nucleotides outside the gene matches: 5. Germline CDR1 is SNHLY and CDR2 is FYNNEI. CDR3 nucleotide sequence: TGTGCCAGCAGTGAACGAGCTAGCGGGGTCACAGATACGCAGTATTTT. It codes for CASSERASGVTDTQYF.

This chain joins TRBV11-2 and TRBJ1-1; TRBD1 is a possible D gene (5 bases). CDR3 length equals 13 residues. Germline CDR1 is SGHAT and CDR2 is FQNNGV. Trimming removed 1 base at V and 7 bases at J, with 10 bases between. For the CDR3, the DNA is TGTGCCAGCAGCTTAGCAGGGTTGGGTGAAGCTTTCTTT. It specifies CASSLAGLGEAFF.

The chain links TRBV30 to TRBJ1-4; 8 bases map to TRBD1. The CDR3 contains 13 residues. J gave up 6 bases and V 8 bases, and 8 bases lay outside the gene matches. Germline V gene sequence: CDR1 GTSNPN, CDR2 SVGIG (reference sequence). CDR3 coding DNA: TGTGCCGGCCGGGGCAGGGGGCATGAAAAACTGTTTTTT. Translating it yields CAGRGRGHEKLFF. Using reference TRBV30 and TRBJ1-4 for the parts outside the CDR3, the full variable domain is SQTIHQWPATLVQPVGSPLSLECTVEGTSNPNLYWYRQAAGRGLQLLFYSVGIGQISSEVPQNLSASRPQDRQFILSSKKLLLSDSGFYLCAGRGRGHEKLFFGSGTQLSVL.